The source of this T cell receptor beta chain is a study of blood T cell repertoires in COVID-19 (TCRdb year 2020). About the study as a whole: The collaborator samples originated in the United States, Italy and Spain and spanned the acute and convalescent phases of COVID-19. The prospective study material was composed of cDNA or gDNA derived from T cells, B-cell-depleted T cells, or PBMCs. HLA class I and class II types, where available, came from metadata supplied by the sample provider rather than from assay-based typing. The samples were drawn from the first 160 participants of the ongoing ImmuneRACE study and from some 1,300 subjects provided by 6 global collaborators. Nearly every sample came with metadata listing a de-identified subject ID, COVID-19 status, age in years and sex. The repertoires were made available in a free public database intended to serve as a resource for research on the immune response to SARS-CoV-2. Subjects who had been exposed to COVID-19, were actively infected with it, or had recovered from it provided the deeply sampled blood TCRbeta repertoires that made up the dataset.

Each collaborating institution followed its own protocols to collect whole blood in K2EDTA tubes. Collaborator samples were shipped for TCRbeta analysis as frozen whole blood, isolated PBMCs, or DNA extracted from either sample type. TCRbeta CDR3 regions were amplified from genomic DNA by means of the immunoSEQ Assay, a bias-controlled multiplex PCR. As for the authors' bioinformatics: Nucleated cell counts per sample were estimated from amplification of reference gene primers within the assay. Sequence reads were collapsed and filtered to measure the absolute abundance of every unique TCRbeta CDR3 rearrangement. Productive Simpson clonality was computed per sample as the square root of Simpson's diversity index over productive rearrangements. Here the immuneACCESS table is served through TCRdb, limited to in-frame sequences with V and J called. Missing clones are a known gap in these copies; in checked studies unresolved V genes cover under half, and the rest lacks a known reason. V, J and clone size are taken as reported in that table, and D and trimming were inferred from the DNA itself. Across this sample there are 120,000 to 150,000 clones, with about 89% seen only once. The ten largest clones take up roughly 6.1% of the sample.

General conclusions and limits of the study: Clinical and demographic metadata were provided uncurated, with the amount varying by source and participant.

Of note for this clone: No cognate antigen has been identified for it. The record has no base qualities; no much larger clone is one base away.

The germline V gene gives CDR1 as MNHEY and CDR2 as SVGAGI. The CDR3 measures 13 amino acids from cysteine to phenylalanine. The CDR3 DNA has 39 bases and is translated from base 1. Trimmed from V: 11 bases; trimmed from J: 2 bases; junction bases lacking a gene match: 7. This TCR was recovered from a man at least 80 years old with acute or convalescent COVID-19. This receptor chain uses TRBV6-5 and TRBJ2-7, with 9 middle bases fitting TRBD1. Sequencing was performed on peripheral blood. The DNA sequence reads TGTGCCGAAAACGGGACAGGGCCCTACGAGCAGTACTTC. This sequence encodes CAENGTGPYEQYF.